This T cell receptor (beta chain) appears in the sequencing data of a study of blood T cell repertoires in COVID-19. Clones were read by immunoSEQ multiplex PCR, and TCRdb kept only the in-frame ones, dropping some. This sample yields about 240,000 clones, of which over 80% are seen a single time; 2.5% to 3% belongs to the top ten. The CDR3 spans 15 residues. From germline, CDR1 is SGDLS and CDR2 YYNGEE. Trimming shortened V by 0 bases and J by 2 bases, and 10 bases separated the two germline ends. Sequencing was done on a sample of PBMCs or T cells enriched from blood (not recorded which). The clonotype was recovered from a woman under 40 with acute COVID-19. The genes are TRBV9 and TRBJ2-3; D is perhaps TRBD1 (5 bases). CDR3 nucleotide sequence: TGTGCCAGCAGCGTAGCTGCGACAGTCACAGATACGCAGTATTTT. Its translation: CASSVAATVTDTQYF. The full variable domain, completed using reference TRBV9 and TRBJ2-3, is DSGVTQTPKHLITATGQRVTLRCSPRSGDLSVYWYQQSLDQGLQFLIQYYNGEERAKGNILERFSAQQFPDLHSELNLSSLELGDSALYFCASSVAATVTDTQYFGPGTRLTVL.